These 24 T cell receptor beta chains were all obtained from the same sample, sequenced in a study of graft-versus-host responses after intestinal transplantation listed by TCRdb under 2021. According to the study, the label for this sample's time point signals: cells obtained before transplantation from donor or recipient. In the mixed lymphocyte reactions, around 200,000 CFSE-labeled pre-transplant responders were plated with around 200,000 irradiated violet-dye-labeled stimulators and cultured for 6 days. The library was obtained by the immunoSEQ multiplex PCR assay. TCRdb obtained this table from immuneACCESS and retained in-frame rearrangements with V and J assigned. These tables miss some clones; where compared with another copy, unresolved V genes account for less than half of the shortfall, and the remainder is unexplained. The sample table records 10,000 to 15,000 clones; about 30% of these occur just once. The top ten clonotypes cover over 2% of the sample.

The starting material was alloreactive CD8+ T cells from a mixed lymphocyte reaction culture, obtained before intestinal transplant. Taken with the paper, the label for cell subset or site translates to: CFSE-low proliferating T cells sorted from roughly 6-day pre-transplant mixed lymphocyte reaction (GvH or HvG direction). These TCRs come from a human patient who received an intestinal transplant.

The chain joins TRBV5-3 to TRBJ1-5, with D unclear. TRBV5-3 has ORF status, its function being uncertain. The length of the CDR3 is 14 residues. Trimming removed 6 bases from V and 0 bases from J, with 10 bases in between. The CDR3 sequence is CARNPSYSNQPQHF. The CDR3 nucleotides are TGTGCCAGAAACCCCTCCTATAGCAATCAGCCCCAGCATTTT.

The CDR3 loop reads CASSYQKIGPDRGSADTQYF. The CDR3 DNA follows: TGCGCCAGCAGCTATCAAAAAATTGGGCCTGACAGGGGTTCGGCAGATACGCAGTATTTT. The genes are TRBV5-1 and TRBJ2-3, with 8 bases identical to TRBD1. The CDR3 is 20 amino acids. Germline values: CDR1 SGHRS, CDR2 YFSETQ. V dropped 3 bases and J dropped 4; count of bases not matched to a gene: 22.

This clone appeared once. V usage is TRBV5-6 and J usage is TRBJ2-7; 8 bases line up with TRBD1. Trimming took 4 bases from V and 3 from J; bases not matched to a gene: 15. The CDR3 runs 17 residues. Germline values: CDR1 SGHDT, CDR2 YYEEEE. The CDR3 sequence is CASSPGLGQGKYYEQYF. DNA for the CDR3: TGTGCCAGCAGCCCAGGTTTAGGACAGGGAAAATACTACGAGCAGTACTTC.

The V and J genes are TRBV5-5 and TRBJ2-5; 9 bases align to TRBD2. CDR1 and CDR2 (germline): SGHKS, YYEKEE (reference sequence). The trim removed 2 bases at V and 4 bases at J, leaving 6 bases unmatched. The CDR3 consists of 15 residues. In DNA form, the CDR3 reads TGTGCCAGCAGCTTTAGCGGGAGTGGGGGAGAGACCCAGTACTTC. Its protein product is CASSFSGSGGETQYF.

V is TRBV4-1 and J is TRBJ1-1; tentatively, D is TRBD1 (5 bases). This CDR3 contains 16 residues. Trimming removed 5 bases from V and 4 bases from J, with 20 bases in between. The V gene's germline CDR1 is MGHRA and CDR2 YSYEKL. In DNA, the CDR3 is TGCGCCAGCAGCTTTCGACAGTTACTAGTCGGCACTGAAGCTTTCTTT. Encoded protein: CASSFRQLLVGTEAFF.

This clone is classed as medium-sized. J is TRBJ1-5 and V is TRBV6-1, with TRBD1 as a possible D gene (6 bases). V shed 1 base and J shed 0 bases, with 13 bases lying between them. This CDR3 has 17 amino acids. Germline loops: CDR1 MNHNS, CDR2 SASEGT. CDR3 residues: CASSEVGTGYSNQPQHF. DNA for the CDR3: TGTGCCAGCAGTGAAGTAGGAACAGGGTATAGCAATCAGCCCCAGCATTTT.

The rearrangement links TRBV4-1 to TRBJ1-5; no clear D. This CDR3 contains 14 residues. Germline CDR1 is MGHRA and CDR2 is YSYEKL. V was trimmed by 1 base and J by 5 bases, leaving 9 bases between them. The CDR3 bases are TGCGCCAGCAGCCAAGTCACCACGGATCAGCCCCAGCATTTT. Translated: CASSQVTTDQPQHF.

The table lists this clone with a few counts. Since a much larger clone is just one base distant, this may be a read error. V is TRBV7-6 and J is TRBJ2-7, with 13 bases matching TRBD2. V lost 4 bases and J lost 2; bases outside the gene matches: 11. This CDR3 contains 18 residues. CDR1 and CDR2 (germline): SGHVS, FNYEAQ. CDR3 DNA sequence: TGTGCCAGCAGCTACGGGAGCGGGACTAGCGGGGCCACCTACGAGCAGTACTTC. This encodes CASSYGSGTSGATYEQYF.

The DNA for the CDR3 is TGTGCCAGCAGCAAGCGGGAAACAGAGACCCAGTACTTC. It translates to CASSKRETETQYF. The rearrangement joins TRBV21-1 to TRBJ2-5; the table assigns TRBD2, which was not confirmed against the DNA. TRBV21-1 is given as a pseudogene. The CDR3 totals 13 residues.

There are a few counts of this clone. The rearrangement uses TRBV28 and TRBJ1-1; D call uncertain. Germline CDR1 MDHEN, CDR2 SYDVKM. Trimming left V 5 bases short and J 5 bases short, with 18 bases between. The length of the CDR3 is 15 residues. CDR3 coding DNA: TGTGCCAGCAGTCCTACCCTCTGGGCTGTGACTGAAGCTTTCTTT. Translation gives CASSPTLWAVTEAFF. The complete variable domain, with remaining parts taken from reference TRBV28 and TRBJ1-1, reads DVKVTQSSRYLVKRTGEKVFLECVQDMDHENMFWYRQDPGLGLRLIYFSYDVKMKEKGDIPEGYSVSREKKERFSLILESASTNQTSMYLCASSPTLWAVTEAFFGQGTRLTVV.

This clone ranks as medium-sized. The CDR3 is CASSFESYNSPLHF. In DNA form, the CDR3 reads TGTGCCAGCAGCTTCGAGTCTTATAATTCACCCCTCCACTTT. This chain joins TRBV7-9 and TRBJ1-6; D not resolved. V was cut by 3 bases and J by 4 bases, with 7 bases left in between. CDR1 and CDR2 (germline): SEHNR, FQNEAQ (reference sequence). CDR3 length: 14 residues.

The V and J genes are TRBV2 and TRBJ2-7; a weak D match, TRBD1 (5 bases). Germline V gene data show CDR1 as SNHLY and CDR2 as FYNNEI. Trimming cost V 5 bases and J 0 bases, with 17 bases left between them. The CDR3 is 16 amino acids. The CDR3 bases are TGTGCCAGCAGTACTGATTCAGGGTTAAGCTCCTACGAGCAGTACTTC. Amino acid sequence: CASSTDSGLSSYEQYF.

The CDR3 DNA is TGTGCCAGCAGCTTAGTACAGGGTTCCTACGAGCAGTACTTC. Translated: CASSLVQGSYEQYF. The J gene is TRBJ2-7, the V gene TRBV11-2, with D perhaps TRBD1 (6 bases). Germline V gives CDR1 SGHAT, CDR2 FQNNGV. V was cut by 1 base and J by 1 base, with 8 bases left in between. The CDR3 runs 14 residues.

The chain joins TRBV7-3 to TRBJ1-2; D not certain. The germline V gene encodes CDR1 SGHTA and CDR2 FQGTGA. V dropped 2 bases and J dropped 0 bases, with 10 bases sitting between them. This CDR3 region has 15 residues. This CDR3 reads CASSLGRRANYGYTF. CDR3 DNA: TGTGCCAGCAGCTTAGGTCGACGGGCTAACTATGGCTACACCTTC. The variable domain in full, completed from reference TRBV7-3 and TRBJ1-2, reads GAGVSQTPSNKVTEKGKYVELRCDPISGHTALYWYRQSLGQGPEFLIYFQGTGAADDSGLPNDRFFAVRPEGSVSTLKIQRTERGDSAVYLCASSLGRRANYGYTFGSGTRLTVV.

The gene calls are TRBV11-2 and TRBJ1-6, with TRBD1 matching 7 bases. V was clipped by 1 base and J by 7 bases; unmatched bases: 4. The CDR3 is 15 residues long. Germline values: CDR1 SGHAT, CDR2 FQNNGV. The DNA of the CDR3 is TGTGCCAGCAGCTTAGGTTACAGGGGCAATTCACCCCTCCACTTT. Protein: CASSLGYRGNSPLHF.

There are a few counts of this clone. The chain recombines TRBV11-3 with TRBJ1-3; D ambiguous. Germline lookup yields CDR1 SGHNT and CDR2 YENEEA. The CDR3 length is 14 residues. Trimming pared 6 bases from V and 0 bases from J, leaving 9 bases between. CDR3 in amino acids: CASSPVSSGNTIYF. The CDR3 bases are TGTGCCAGCAGTCCGGTGAGCTCTGGAAACACCATATATTTT.

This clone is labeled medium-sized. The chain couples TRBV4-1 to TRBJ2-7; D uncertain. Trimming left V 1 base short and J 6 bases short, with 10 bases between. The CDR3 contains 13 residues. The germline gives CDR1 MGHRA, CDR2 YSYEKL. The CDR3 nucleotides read TGCGCCAGCAGCCAAGGACAATCAAGCGAGCAGTACTTC. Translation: CASSQGQSSEQYF.

CDR3 DNA: TGTGCCAGCAGTGAAAGGTGGACTAGCCAAGAGACCCAGTACTTC. As protein: CASSERWTSQETQYF. The chain couples TRBV6-1 to TRBJ2-5, with 7 nucleotides matching TRBD2. The germline V gene encodes CDR1 MNHNS and CDR2 SASEGT. With 2 bases clipped from V and 1 base from J, the junction kept 4 bases outside the gene matches. This CDR3 region has 15 residues.

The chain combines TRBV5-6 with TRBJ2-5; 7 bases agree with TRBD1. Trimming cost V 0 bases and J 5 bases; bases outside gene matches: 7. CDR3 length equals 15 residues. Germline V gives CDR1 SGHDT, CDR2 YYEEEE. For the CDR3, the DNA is TGTGCCAGCAGCTTGGACCCGACAGGGTTGGAGACCCAGTACTTC. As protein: CASSLDPTGLETQYF.

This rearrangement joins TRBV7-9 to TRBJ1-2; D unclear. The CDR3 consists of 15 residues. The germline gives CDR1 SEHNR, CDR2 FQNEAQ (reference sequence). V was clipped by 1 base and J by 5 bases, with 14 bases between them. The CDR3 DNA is TGTGCCAGCAGCTTAGAGAGCGGTGTTCCTTATGGCTACACCTTC. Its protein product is CASSLESGVPYGYTF.

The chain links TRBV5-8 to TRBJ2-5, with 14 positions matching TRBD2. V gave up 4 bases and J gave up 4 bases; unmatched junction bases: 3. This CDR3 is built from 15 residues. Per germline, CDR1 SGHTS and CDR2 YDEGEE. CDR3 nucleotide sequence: TGTGCCAGCAGCACCGGGACTAGCGGGAGAGAGACCCAGTACTTC. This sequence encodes CASSTGTSGRETQYF.

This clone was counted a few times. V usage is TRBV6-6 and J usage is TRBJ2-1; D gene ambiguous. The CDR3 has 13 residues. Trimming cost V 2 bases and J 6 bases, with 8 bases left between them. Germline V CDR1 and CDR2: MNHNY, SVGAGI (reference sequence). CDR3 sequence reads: CASSYNVFNEQFF. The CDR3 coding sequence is TGTGCCAGCAGTTACAATGTTTTCAATGAGCAGTTCTTC.

DNA for the CDR3: TGTGCCAGCAGTTACGGGGGGAACACTGAAGCTTTCTTT. Amino acids: CASSYGGNTEAFF. The chain joins TRBV6-9 to TRBJ1-1; D is possibly TRBD1 (5 bases). The length of the CDR3 is 13 residues. Germline CDR1 is MNHGY and CDR2 is SVAAGI. V was trimmed by 3 bases and J by 1 base, leaving 6 bases between them.

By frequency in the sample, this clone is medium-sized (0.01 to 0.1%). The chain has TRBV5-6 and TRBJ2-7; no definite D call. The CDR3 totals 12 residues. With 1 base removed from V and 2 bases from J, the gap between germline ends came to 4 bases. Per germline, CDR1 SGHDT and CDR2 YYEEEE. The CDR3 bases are TGTGCCAGCAGCTTGACAACCTACGAGCAGTACTTC. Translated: CASSLTTYEQYF.